The 30 T cell receptor beta chains presented below share a single source sample, sequenced in a study of Ad26.COV2.S vaccination and SARS-CoV-2 variants. Treatment indicated: about 20 received Ad26.COV2.S at low or high dose, single or two shots; several received placebo; per-sample allocation not given. Repertoires come from day 63 after the first vaccine or placebo injection. Assay used: immunoSEQ multiplex PCR; TCRdb lists only in-frame clones, some missing. The data show around 300,000 clones, about 89% seen once. This material consisted of peripheral blood, taken in a trial of Ad26.COV2.S vaccine versus placebo. These receptors came from a person between 18 and 59 years old who received the Ad26.COV2.S COVID-19 vaccine or a placebo.

CDR3 sequence reads: CASSPGTGSNYGYTF. The CDR3 bases are TGTGCCAGCTCACCTGGGACAGGTTCTAACTATGGCTACACCTTC. The chain recombines TRBV18 with TRBJ1-2; 8 nucleotides align to TRBD1. The CDR3 contains 15 residues. V trimming: 3 bases; J trimming: 0 bases; junction bases outside the gene matches: 3. Germline loops: CDR1 KGHSH, CDR2 LQKENI.

The rearrangement joins TRBV28 to TRBJ2-1; D unclear. Germline-derived CDR1 and CDR2 are MDHEN and SYDVKM. The CDR3 runs to 14 residues. V lost 4 bases, J lost 3 bases, and 10 bases lay in between. CDR3 sequence: CASSSATFYNEQFF. DNA for the CDR3: TGTGCCAGCAGTTCAGCTACCTTCTACAATGAGCAGTTCTTC.

The chain combines TRBV11-2 with TRBJ2-5; 7 positions match TRBD1. The CDR3 spans 14 residues. Germline V gene lookup returns CDR1 SGHAT and CDR2 FQNNGV. With 2 bases clipped from V and 5 bases from J, the junction kept 5 bases outside the gene matches. Written as DNA, the CDR3 is TGTGCCAGCAGCTTAACAGGGGCGTGGGAGACCCAGTACTTC. Residues: CASSLTGAWETQYF.

This chain connects TRBV19 to TRBJ2-2, with 10 nucleotides matching TRBD2. Per the germline V gene, CDR1 is LNHDA and CDR2 is SQIVND (reference sequence). This CDR3 is 15 amino acids long. V was clipped by 6 bases and J by 2 bases; unmatched bases: 3. DNA for the CDR3: TGTGCCAGTAGACTAGCGGGGAGTAACACCGGGGAGCTGTTTTTT. It specifies CASRLAGSNTGELFF.

The chain employs TRBV13 and TRBJ2-7, with 7 bases matching TRBD1. V shed 2 bases, J shed 2 bases, and the junction held 6 bases outside the gene matches. CDR3 length: 15 residues. Germline V gene data show CDR1 as PRHDT and CDR2 as FYEKMQ (reference sequence). The CDR3 DNA follows: TGTGCCAGCAGCTTAAGCCGGGACAGTACCTACGAGCAGTACTTC. Its protein is CASSLSRDSTYEQYF.

This chain uses TRBV4-1 with TRBJ2-7, with 7 bases identical to TRBD2. The length of the CDR3 is 16 residues. V trimming: 0 bases; J trimming: 0 bases; junction bases outside the gene matches: 5. Germline V gives CDR1 MGHRA, CDR2 YSYEKL. CDR3 loop: CASSQDWRLASYEQYF. The CDR3 DNA follows: TGCGCCAGCAGCCAAGATTGGAGACTAGCCTCCTACGAGCAGTACTTC.

CDR3 sequence (DNA): TGTGCCAGCAGCCCGAGAAGGTCAGCGGGAGGCAACACCGGGGAGCTGTTTTTT. It specifies CASSPRRSAGGNTGELFF. The V and J genes are TRBV7-2 and TRBJ2-2, with 9 positions matching TRBD2. The CDR3 covers 18 residues. Germline assignment: CDR1 SGHTA and CDR2 FQGNSA. V lost 5 bases and J lost 2; bases outside the gene matches: 12.

This rearrangement joins TRBV28 to TRBJ2-2; D tentatively reads TRBD1 or TRBD2 (6 bases each). V lost 6 bases to trimming and J lost 6 bases, with 17 bases between them. Germline lookup yields CDR1 MDHEN and CDR2 SYDVKM. CDR3 length: 15 amino acids. CDR3 amino acids: CASSTGGGRAGELFF. For the CDR3, the DNA is TGTGCCAGCAGCACAGGAGGGGGGCGCGCCGGGGAGCTGTTTTTT. Variable domain in full (rest from reference TRBV28 and TRBJ2-2): DVKVTQSSRYLVKRTGEKVFLECVQDMDHENMFWYRQDPGLGLRLIYFSYDVKMKEKGDIPEGYSVSREKKERFSLILESASTNQTSMYLCASSTGGGRAGELFFGEGSRLTVL.

The rearrangement links TRBV6-6 to TRBJ2-7; no clear D gene. In germline, CDR1 is MNHNY, CDR2 SVGAGI (reference sequence). The CDR3 has 14 amino acids. Deletions cut 3 bases from V and 3 bases from J, with 12 bases between. The CDR3, as DNA: TGTGCCAGCAGTTATGCACGGACCAACTACGAGCAGTACTTC. Its translation is CASSYARTNYEQYF.

The rearrangement uses TRBV5-6 and TRBJ2-1; TRBD1 or TRBD2 may be the D gene (5 bases each). The CDR3 is made up of 15 amino acids. Germline V gene lookup returns CDR1 SGHDT and CDR2 YYEEEE. V lost 0 bases and J lost 8, with 15 bases in between. The CDR3 DNA reads as TGTGCCAGCAGCTTGGAGGGACGGGCTACAGATGAGCAGTTCTTC. This encodes CASSLEGRATDEQFF.

The chain links TRBV5-4 to TRBJ1-2; D gene uncertain. Germline V gene sequence: CDR1 SGHNT, CDR2 YYREEE (reference sequence). CDR3 length: 14 residues. The V gene lost 0 bases and the J gene lost 1 base, with 7 bases spanning the gap. DNA for the CDR3: TGTGCCAGCAGCTTGGACAGAAATAACTATGGCTACACCTTC. This gives the protein CASSLDRNNYGYTF.

This chain connects TRBV6-5 to TRBJ2-1; D is possibly TRBD2 (5 bases). There are 13 residues in the CDR3. Germline V CDR1 and CDR2: MNHEY, SVGAGI. The CDR3 region has the DNA TGTGCTCACGCGAGGACTTGGGACAATGAGCAGTTCTTC. Residues: CAHARTWDNEQFF.

V and J are TRBV7-9 and TRBJ2-5, with 7 bases fitting TRBD1. In germline, CDR1 is SEHNR, CDR2 FQNEAQ (reference sequence). The V segment lost 1 base and the J segment 1 base; nucleotides outside the gene matches: 3. CDR3 size: 15 residues. The chain's CDR3 is CASSLVGQVQETQYF. The CDR3 DNA reads TGTGCCAGCAGCTTAGTCGGACAGGTCCAAGAGACCCAGTACTTC.

The chain uses TRBV7-9 and TRBJ1-1, with TRBD1 identical over 7 bases. After removal of 3 bases from V and 7 bases from J, the junction contained 5 bases not matched to a gene. Germline V gene data show CDR1 as SEHNR and CDR2 as FQNEAQ (reference sequence). This CDR3 contains 13 residues. The CDR3 region has the DNA TGTGCCAGCAGCTTTTTGGGGACAGATGAAGCTTTCTTT. Its protein is CASSFLGTDEAFF. Together with reference TRBV7-9 and TRBJ1-1, the CDR3 gives the full variable domain: DTGVSQNPRHKITKRGQNVTFRCDPISEHNRLYWYRQTLGQGPEFLTYFQNEAQLEKSRLLSDRFSAERPKGSFSTLEIQRTEQGDSAMYLCASSFLGTDEAFFGQGTRLTVV.

This clone has a single count. This sequence joins TRBV19 and TRBJ1-1; D ambiguous. The V end was cut by 1 base, the J end by 1 base, with 7 bases between. The germline CDR1 and CDR2 sequences are LNHDA and SQIVND (reference sequence). The CDR3 sequence is 14 residues long. CDR3 residues: CASSIGRGNTEAFF. Here the CDR3 DNA reads TGTGCCAGTAGTATAGGACGTGGGAACACTGAAGCTTTCTTT.

There are a few counts of this clone. The J gene is TRBJ1-2, the V gene TRBV3-1 (or the pseudogene TRBV3-2); D not certain. Germline V CDR1 and CDR2: LGHDT, YNNKEL (reference sequence). The CDR3 has 14 amino acids. The V end lost 3 bases, the J end lost 4 bases, and 12 bases lay between the germline ends. CDR3 bases: TGTGCCAGCAGCCACAGGCAACACCCCTATGGCTACACCTTC. Protein sequence: CASSHRQHPYGYTF.

The CDR3 here is CAWRARGAGWSNEQYF. The CDR3 nucleotides read TGTGCCTGGAGGGCAAGGGGAGCTGGATGGTCCAACGAGCAGTACTTC. The chain carries TRBV30 and TRBJ2-7, with D perhaps TRBD1 or TRBD2 (5 bases each). The V end lost 3 bases, the J end lost 5 bases, and 23 bases lay between the germline ends. Germline loops: CDR1 GTSNPN, CDR2 SVGIG (reference sequence). The CDR3 is made up of 16 amino acids.

This chain joins TRBV29-1 and TRBJ1-2, with D unresolved. V lost 6 bases and J lost 2, with 13 bases in between. CDR3 length equals 13 residues. Germline V gene data show CDR1 as SQVTM and CDR2 as ANQGSEA. CDR3 protein: CSVMGLGNYGYTF. In DNA form, the CDR3 reads TGCAGCGTCATGGGTTTGGGGAACTATGGCTACACCTTC.

The rearrangement links TRBV4-3 to TRBJ1-2, with D hard to call. Per the germline V gene, CDR1 is LGHNA and CDR2 is YSLEER. The CDR3 spans 15 residues. V was trimmed by 0 bases and J by 4 bases, leaving 12 bases between them. This chain's CDR3 is CASSQDAGVGYGYTF. CDR3 bases: TGCGCCAGCAGCCAAGATGCCGGGGTTGGCTATGGCTACACCTTC.

V gene TRBV9 combines with J gene TRBJ2-1; TRBD2 aligns across 12 bases. The ends lost 5 bases at V and 3 bases at J; junction bases unmatched: 3. The CDR3 contains 15 residues. Germline V gene sequence: CDR1 SGDLS, CDR2 YYNGEE. The chain's CDR3 is CASSRTSGDYNEQFF. The DNA for the CDR3 is TGTGCCAGCAGTCGGACTAGCGGGGACTACAATGAGCAGTTCTTC.

The chain combines TRBV28 with TRBJ2-3; possibly TRBD2 for D (5 bases). Trimming took off 5 bases at V and 2 bases at J, with 14 bases between the two ends. CDR1 is MDHEN and CDR2 is SYDVKM in the germline V gene. The CDR3 is 15 amino acids. CDR3 sequence reads: CASSRAGAVTDTQYF. The CDR3 nucleotides read TGTGCCAGCAGTCGGGCCGGAGCGGTCACAGATACGCAGTATTTT.

The CDR3 DNA reads TGTGCCAGCAGCCCGAGACCCGACGGGAACTATGGCTACACCTTC. Translation: CASSPRPDGNYGYTF. V usage is TRBV7-8 and J usage is TRBJ1-2; no reliable D call. The CDR3 contains 15 residues. Looked up from germline, CDR1 is SGHVS and CDR2 is FQNEAQ. Trimming cost V 5 bases and J 2 bases, with 15 bases left between them.

The chain has TRBV6-6 and TRBJ2-1; 8 nucleotides match TRBD2. With V trimmed by 6 bases and J by 4 bases, 8 bases remained unmatched. This CDR3 comprises 15 residues. Germline V CDR1 and CDR2: MNHNY, SVGAGI (reference sequence). This CDR3 is CASSSGLALYNEQFF. The CDR3 nucleotides are TGTGCCAGCAGCTCCGGACTAGCTCTTTACAATGAGCAGTTCTTC.

This chain uses TRBV3-1 (or the pseudogene TRBV3-2) with TRBJ1-6; the match to TRBD1 covers 9 bases. Germline V CDR1 and CDR2: LGHDT, YNNKEL (reference sequence). The CDR3 covers 14 residues. J gave up 7 bases and V 4 bases, and 2 bases lay outside the gene matches. The CDR3 nucleotides are TGTGCCAGCAGCCTCGGGACAGGGAATTCACCCCTCCACTTT. It specifies CASSLGTGNSPLHF.

This sequence joins TRBV5-6 and TRBJ2-7, with D perhaps matching TRBD1 (6 bases). Trimming left V 6 bases short and J 3 bases short, with 13 bases between. The germline gives CDR1 SGHDT, CDR2 YYEEEE. CDR3 length equals 13 residues. The CDR3 loop is CASTFVQGYEQYF. In DNA form, the CDR3 reads TGTGCCAGCACCTTCGTACAGGGCTACGAGCAGTACTTC.

J is TRBJ2-2 and V is TRBV5-1; 11 bases agree with TRBD1. This CDR3 spans 16 amino acids. Germline V gene lookup returns CDR1 SGHRS and CDR2 YFSETQ. J lost 6 bases, V lost 0 bases, and 4 bases had no gene match. The CDR3 is CASSLDGTGGSGELFF. In DNA form, the CDR3 reads TGCGCCAGCAGCTTGGACGGGACAGGGGGTTCCGGGGAGCTGTTTTTT.

J is TRBJ1-1 and V is TRBV30; D ambiguous. V lost 5 bases to trimming and J lost 7 bases, with 14 bases between them. The CDR3 length is 12 residues. Germline V lookup: CDR1 GTSNPN, CDR2 SVGIG (reference sequence). CDR3 loop: CAWATEINEAFF. The CDR3, as DNA: TGTGCCTGGGCCACGGAGATTAATGAAGCTTTCTTT.

The DNA for the CDR3 is TGCGCCAGCAGTGATCTCCCGGGAACTGCAGCAGATACGCAGTATTTT. Translation gives CASSDLPGTAADTQYF. The J gene is TRBJ2-3, the V gene TRBV10-2, with D perhaps matching TRBD2 (5 bases). Germline-derived CDR1 and CDR2 are WSHSY and SAAADI. The CDR3 contains 16 residues. Trimming stripped 3 bases from V and 4 bases from J, with 17 bases between.

This clone showed up just once. This sequence joins TRBV7-6 and TRBJ1-2; TRBD1 aligns across 9 bases. With V trimmed by 5 bases and J by 4 bases, 8 bases remained unmatched. CDR1 and CDR2 (germline): SGHVS, FNYEAQ. The CDR3 is 15 amino acids. CDR3 bases: TGTGCCAGCAGCCCATCGGGACAGGGCTCCTATGGCTACACCTTC. Its translation is CASSPSGQGSYGYTF. Looking up the rest from reference TRBV7-6 and TRBJ1-2 gives the full variable domain: GAGVSQSPRYKVTKRGQDVALRCDPISGHVSLYWYRQALGQGPEFLTYFNYEAQQDKSGLPNDRFSAERPEGSISTLTIQRTEQRDSAMYRCASSPSGQGSYGYTFGSGTRLTVV.

This clone has a single count. The chain joins TRBV2 to TRBJ1-6; D is uncertain. Germline CDR1 SNHLY, CDR2 FYNNEI. The CDR3 spans 20 residues. Trimming pared 6 bases from V and 9 bases from J, leaving 33 bases between. The CDR3 spells CASSTPDTLHRFLGSSPLHF. In DNA form, the CDR3 reads TGTGCCAGCAGCACGCCCGACACTCTCCATAGATTTCTGGGTAGTTCACCCCTCCACTTT. Supplemented by reference TRBV2 and TRBJ1-6, the full variable domain reads EPEVTQTPSHQVTQMGQEVILRCVPISNHLYFYWYRQILGQKVEFLVSFYNNEISEKSEIFDDQFSVERPDGSNFTLKIRSTKLEDSAMYFCASSTPDTLHRFLGSSPLHFGNGTRLTVT.